The 20 T cell receptor beta chains below all came from one sample that was sequenced in a study of T cells in localized non-small cell lung cancer. TCRdb keeps only in-frame clones here, not all; method: immunoSEQ multiplex PCR. The repertoire has more than 40,000 clones, around 87% of them found once; the top ten carry 2% to 2.5%. The source material was PBMCs, sampled before any cancer treatment. Receptors were obtained from a man aged 40 to 70 with stage II lung adenocarcinoma.

V is TRBV4-1 and J is TRBJ1-1; D possibly corresponds to TRBD1 (6 bases). CDR3 length: 15 residues. CDR1 is MGHRA, CDR2 YSYEKL, per germline. V shed 5 bases and J shed 5 bases, with 18 bases lying between them. CDR3 DNA sequence: TGCGCCAGCAGCTTGGGGGGCGCATGGCAGACTGAAGCTTTCTTT. Encoded protein: CASSLGGAWQTEAFF.

J is TRBJ1-1 and V is TRBV19; 8 bases agree with TRBD1. Trimming cost V 7 bases and J 3 bases; bases outside gene matches: 10. Germline CDR1 reads LNHDA; CDR2 reads SQIVND (reference sequence). The CDR3 runs to 15 residues. The CDR3 sequence: CASTPGQAIYTEAFF. The CDR3 coding sequence is TGTGCCAGTACCCCGGGACAGGCGATTTACACTGAAGCTTTCTTT. Filled out from reference TRBV19 and TRBJ1-1, the complete variable domain reads DGGITQSPKYLFRKEGQNVTLSCEQNLNHDAMYWYRQDPGQGLRLIYYSQIVNDFQKGDIAEGYSVSREKKESFPLTVTSAQKNPTAFYLCASTPGQAIYTEAFFGQGTRLTVV.

This clone ranks as large. The chain uses TRBV19 and TRBJ1-1, with 9 bases matching TRBD1. Unmatched junction bases numbered 14, after V lost 6 bases and J lost 0 bases. CDR1 is LNHDA and CDR2 is SQIVND in the germline V gene (reference sequence). There are 18 residues in the CDR3. CDR3 DNA: TGTGCCAGTAGCCCTGGGGGCGGACAGGGGCTCATGAACACTGAAGCTTTCTTT. It yields the protein CASSPGGGQGLMNTEAFF.

This clone was seen a few times. The gene calls are TRBV14 and TRBJ1-1, with D hard to call. V was pared by 8 bases and J by 4 bases, with 8 bases between. Germline CDR1 reads SGHDN; CDR2 reads FVKESK. The CDR3 totals 11 residues. In DNA form, the CDR3 reads TGTGCCAGCGGGAGAGGCACTGAAGCTTTCTTT. This sequence encodes CASGRGTEAFF.

This chain connects TRBV10-3 to TRBJ2-2; D is possibly TRBD2 (5 bases). CDR1 is ENHRY, CDR2 SYGVKD, per germline. The length of the CDR3 is 14 residues. The V end lost 7 bases, the J end lost 2 bases, and 11 bases lay between the germline ends. The CDR3 DNA reads as TGTGCCATCAATCCGACTATCAACACCGGGGAGCTGTTTTTT. Protein: CAINPTINTGELFF.

This clone was seen a few times. Different DNA sequences within this sample yield the same CDR3. CDR3 nucleotide sequence: TGCGCCAGCAGTCCCGGGACCTCTGGAAACACCATATATTTT. The encoded protein is CASSPGTSGNTIYF. The rearrangement joins TRBV5-1 to TRBJ1-3; the D gene is possibly TRBD1 (5 bases). V lost 5 bases, J lost 0 bases, and 9 bases lay in between. CDR3 size: 14 residues. CDR1 is SGHRS, CDR2 YFSETQ, per germline.

The chain couples TRBV6-5 to TRBJ1-5; D is perhaps TRBD1 (5 bases). CDR3 length: 15 amino acids. Trimming took off 6 bases at V and 10 bases at J, with 22 bases between the two ends. CDR1 and CDR2 (germline): MNHEY, SVGAGI. This CDR3 is CASRTRGDSLGPQHF. The CDR3 DNA follows: TGTGCCAGCAGGACTCGAGGGGATTCGCTCGGACCCCAGCATTTT.

The chain couples TRBV7-2 to TRBJ2-6; the D is unclear. Germline lookup yields CDR1 SGHTA and CDR2 FQGNSA. V gave up 1 base and J gave up 4 bases, with 2 bases separating them. The CDR3 runs to 13 residues. DNA of the CDR3: TGTGCCAGCAGCTTAGGCGGGGCCAACGTCCTGACTTTC. It codes for CASSLGGANVLTF.

This clone appeared a single time. V and J are TRBV28 and TRBJ1-4; D gene ambiguous. Trimming shortened V by 3 bases and J by 7 bases, and 15 bases separated the two germline ends. Per germline, CDR1 MDHEN and CDR2 SYDVKM. This CDR3 is built from 15 residues. The CDR3 here is CASSFVGSPGEKLFF. The CDR3 DNA sequence: TGTGCCAGCAGTTTTGTGGGCTCCCCGGGTGAAAAACTGTTTTTT.

V gene TRBV11-2 combines with J gene TRBJ2-1; 9 nucleotides agree with TRBD1. The germline V gene has CDR1 SGHAT and CDR2 FQNNGV. V was pared by 4 bases and J by 10 bases, with 2 bases of the junction left unmatched. CDR3 length: 12 residues. CDR3 loop: CASSWTGVEQFF. The CDR3 DNA follows: TGTGCCAGCAGCTGGACAGGGGTGGAGCAGTTCTTC.

The gene calls are TRBV5-4 and TRBJ2-1; 12 bases map to TRBD2. The ends lost 0 bases at V and 3 bases at J; junction bases unmatched: 1. Germline V gene data show CDR1 as SGHNT and CDR2 as YYREEE (reference sequence). CDR3 length equals 16 residues. CDR3 sequence: CASSLGGLAGYNEQFF. In DNA, the CDR3 is TGTGCCAGCAGCTTGGGGGGACTAGCGGGCTACAATGAGCAGTTCTTC.

The chain employs TRBV2 and TRBJ2-1; 12 nucleotides match TRBD2. The CDR3 contains 14 residues. Germline values: CDR1 SNHLY, CDR2 FYNNEI. Trimming cost V 5 bases and J 6 bases; bases outside gene matches: 2. CDR3 in DNA: TGTGCCAGCAGTCCGGGACTAGCGGGCAATGAGCAGTTCTTC. It translates to CASSPGLAGNEQFF.

The table lists this clone with a few counts. V and J are TRBV5-1 and TRBJ2-1; the D gene is possibly TRBD1 (5 bases). The germline V gene encodes CDR1 SGHRS and CDR2 YFSETQ. Trimming removed 0 bases at V and 4 bases at J, with 5 bases between. This CDR3 is 13 amino acids long. The DNA for the CDR3 is TGCGCCAGCAGCTTGGGACAGTACAATGAGCAGTTCTTC. This encodes CASSLGQYNEQFF.

V usage is TRBV5-1 and J usage is TRBJ1-1; unclear D gene. This CDR3 region has 14 residues. The germline CDR1 and CDR2 sequences are SGHRS and YFSETQ. The V end lost 0 bases, the J end lost 3 bases, and 9 bases lay between the germline ends. The CDR3 DNA reads as TGCGCCAGCAGCTTGGCCGGCGGGGACACTGAAGCTTTCTTT. It is translated as CASSLAGGDTEAFF.

The chain recombines TRBV29-1 with TRBJ1-2; D is perhaps TRBD1 (6 bases). Germline CDR1 SQVTM, CDR2 ANQGSEA. Between the trimmed V and J ends, which lost 4 bases and 4 bases, there was a span of 16 bases. The CDR3 is made up of 14 amino acids. The CDR3, as DNA: TGCAGCGTTGGGGACCCAGGGGCACCCTATGGCTACACCTTC. Translated: CSVGDPGAPYGYTF.

CDR3 sequence (DNA): TGCGCCAGCAGTGAGTCCCGGGATTCGGAAGGAAACACCATATATTTT. This encodes CASSESRDSEGNTIYF. This chain uses TRBV10-2 with TRBJ1-3; D uncertain. Per the germline V gene, CDR1 is WSHSY and CDR2 is SAAADI. V was trimmed by 0 bases and J by 4 bases, leaving 13 bases between them. The CDR3 loop spans 16 amino acids.

The chain combines TRBV27 with TRBJ2-7; tentative D call: TRBD1 (5 bases). The length of the CDR3 is 14 residues. V was shortened by 8 bases and J by 3 bases, with 17 bases between the two germline ends. CDR1 is MNHEY and CDR2 is SMNVEV in the germline V gene (reference sequence). This chain's CDR3 is CASAPLARVYEQYV. The CDR3 DNA reads as TGTGCCAGCGCCCCATTAGCCAGGGTCTACGAGCAGTACGTC.

This chain connects TRBV2 to TRBJ2-2; possible D gene TRBD2, 5 bases. V shed 11 bases and J shed 0 bases, with 10 bases lying between them. The CDR3 extends over 13 amino acids. CDR1 and CDR2 from the germline V gene are SNHLY and FYNNEI. CDR3 in DNA: TGTGCCTATCGGGGTTCGAACACCGGGGAGCTGTTTTTT. Translated: CAYRGSNTGELFF.

The V call is TRBV6-6, the J call TRBJ1-2, with D unresolved. Looked up from germline, CDR1 is MNHNY and CDR2 is SVGAGI (reference sequence). This CDR3 is built from 15 residues. Trimming stripped 7 bases from V and 9 bases from J, with 24 bases between. The CDR3 DNA reads as TGTGCCAGCACGTCCCCACTGATCGGCAGTTCCAGCTACACCTTC. It encodes CASTSPLIGSSSYTF.

The rearrangement uses TRBV7-9 and TRBJ1-2; D might be TRBD1 (5 bases). This CDR3 contains 14 residues. CDR1 and CDR2 (germline): SEHNR, FQNEAQ (reference sequence). Trimming cost V 1 base and J 6 bases, with 12 bases left between them. In nucleotides, the CDR3 is TGTGCCAGCAGCTTAGAACGGTGGGGGGATGGCTACACCTTC. The encoded protein is CASSLERWGDGYTF.